This T cell receptor beta chain was profiled in a study of graft-versus-host responses after intestinal transplantation. Study at large: Transplant recipients had multivisceral, liver-intestinal, or isolated intestinal grafts. Among the recipients, all got anti-thymocyte globulin induction and then tacrolimus and steroids for 3 to 4 years.

This CDR3 region has 15 residues. With 4 bases removed from V and 9 bases from J, the gap between germline ends came to 19 bases. Germline V CDR1 and CDR2: SEHNR, FQNEAQ (reference sequence). Sequenced by immunoSEQ multiplex PCR; TCRdb stores in-frame clones only, minus some. The table records roughly 7,000 clones, around 98% of them present only once. The source of this sequence is a human patient who received an intestinal transplant, so some T cells may come from the graft donor. J is TRBJ1-5 and V is TRBV7-9; a weak D match, TRBD1 (6 bases). Sample: PBMCs, taken 23 days after intestinal transplant. The CDR3, as DNA: TGTGCCAGCAGCTCAGGGGACACTCAATCGGGGCCCCAGCATTTT. Translation: CASSSGDTQSGPQHF.